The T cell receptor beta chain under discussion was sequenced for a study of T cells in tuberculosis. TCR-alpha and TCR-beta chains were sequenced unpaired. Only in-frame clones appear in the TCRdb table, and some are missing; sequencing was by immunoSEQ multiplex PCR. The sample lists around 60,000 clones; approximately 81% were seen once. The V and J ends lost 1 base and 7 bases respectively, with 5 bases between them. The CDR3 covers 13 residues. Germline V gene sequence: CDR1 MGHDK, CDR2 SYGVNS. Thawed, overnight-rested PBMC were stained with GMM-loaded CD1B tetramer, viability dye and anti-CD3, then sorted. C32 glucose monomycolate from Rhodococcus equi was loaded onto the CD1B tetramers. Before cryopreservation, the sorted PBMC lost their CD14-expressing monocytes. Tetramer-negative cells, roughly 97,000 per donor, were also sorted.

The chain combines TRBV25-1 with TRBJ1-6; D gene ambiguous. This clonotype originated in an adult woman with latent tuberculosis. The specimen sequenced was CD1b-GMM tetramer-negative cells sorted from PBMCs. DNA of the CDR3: TGTGCCAGCAGTGAATTCCAGAATTCACCCCTCCACTTT. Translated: CASSEFQNSPLHF.